This entry lists 25 T cell receptor beta chains sequenced from one sample in a study of blood T cells in healthy people across ages (dated by TCRdb to the mid-2010s). Receptor amplification or capture employed 5' RACE. Sequencing was performed on an Illumina HiSeq 2500. A second PCR of roughly 6 to 11 cycles was run with a J-beta primer mix and a sample-barcoded 5' primer. TCRdb reanalyzed the raw reads on its own, using fastp at Q25 for trimming and MiXCR for clone calling, and kept in-frame beta chains. Every distinct CDR3 protein forms one entry, paired with its most common genes and DNA. The sample profile shows about 1.5 million distinct CDR3 sequences; roughly two fifths of them were found once. Less than 5% of the sample rests with the top ten. The sequenced sample was blood. These receptors all stem from a young woman in good health.

A remark on this clonotype: One end of the junction is discordant with germline, which a read error may explain. The chain links TRBV4-2 to TRBJ2-3, with D possibly being TRBD2 (7 bases). Germline assignment: CDR1 LGHNA and CDR2 YNFKEQ. The CDR3 spans 18 residues. This CDR3 reads CSSSLRSHGGAITDTQYF. The CDR3 coding sequence is TGTTCCAGCAGCCTCAGGTCCCATGGGGGGGCCATCACAGATACGCAGTATTTT.

This clonotype was seen more than once but under ten times. For the CDR3, the DNA is TGCGCCAGCAGCCAAGATTCGGCAGGGGGAACTTACGAGCAGTACTTC. This gives the protein CASSQDSAGGTYEQYF. The gene calls are TRBV4-3 and TRBJ2-7; TRBD1 aligns across 7 bases. V lost 0 bases to trimming and J lost 4 bases; unmatched junction nucleotides: 9. The CDR3 is made up of 16 amino acids. Germline CDR1 and CDR2: LGHNA and YSLEER.

There are many counts of this clonotype. This rearrangement joins TRBV28 to TRBJ2-5, with D possibly being TRBD1 or TRBD2 (5 bases each). CDR3 length equals 15 residues. Germline lookup yields CDR1 MDHEN and CDR2 SYDVKM. The V and J ends lost 5 bases and 2 bases respectively, with 15 bases between them. CDR3 nucleotides: TGTGCCAGCAGTGCGCCGGGACGACAACAAGAGACCCAGTACTTC. Residues: CASSAPGRQQETQYF.

V is TRBV7-2 and J is TRBJ2-5, with a possible D match to TRBD1 (5 bases). Germline loops: CDR1 SGHTA, CDR2 FQGNSA. The V end was cut by 1 base, the J end by 3 bases, with 9 bases between. CDR3 length: 14 residues. The CDR3 nucleotides read TGTGCCAGCAGCTTAGAACAGGCCGAAGAGACCCAGTACTTC. It specifies CASSLEQAEETQYF. Full variable domain (outside the CDR3, taken from reference TRBV7-2 and TRBJ2-5): GAGVSQSPSNKVTEKGKDVELRCDPISGHTALYWYRQSLGQGLEFLIYFQGNSAPDKSGLPSDRFSAERTGGSVSTLTIQRTQQEDSAVYLCASSLEQAEETQYFGPGTRLLVL.

The V gene is TRBV14, the J gene TRBJ2-1; D is possibly TRBD2 (5 bases). The CDR3 contains 12 residues. Trimming took off 1 base at V and 13 bases at J, with 11 bases between the two ends. The germline gives CDR1 SGHDN, CDR2 FVKESK. The CDR3 loop is CASSQGTAGQFF. The CDR3 coding sequence is TGTGCCAGCAGCCAAGGGACTGCCGGCCAGTTCTTC.

This clonotype has just a few counts. V and J are TRBV12-3 or TRBV12-4 and TRBJ1-2; a possible D gene is TRBD1 (5 bases). This CDR3 is built from 13 residues. V lost 5 bases to trimming and J lost 7 bases, with 14 bases between them. The CDR3 sequence: CASSVTYRSGYTF. CDR3 in DNA: TGTGCCAGCAGTGTAACATACAGGAGTGGCTACACCTTC.

The V and J genes are TRBV7-2 and TRBJ1-5; possibly TRBD1 for D (5 bases). The germline CDR1 and CDR2 sequences are SGHTA and FQGNSA. CDR3 length: 13 amino acids. V was trimmed by 3 bases and J by 7 bases, leaving 10 bases between them. CDR3 sequence: CASSLTATQPQHF. The DNA for the CDR3 is TGTGCCAGCAGCTTGACAGCCACACAGCCCCAGCATTTT.

V and J are TRBV29-1 and TRBJ2-1; 9 bases are a match to TRBD1. There are 15 residues in the CDR3. CDR1 and CDR2 (germline): SQVTM, ANQGSEA. Trimming at V came to 6 bases and at J to 6 bases, leaving 12 bases not matched to a gene. The CDR3 DNA sequence: TGCAGCGTCTGTGTAGGGACAGGGAACTCCAATGAGCAGTTCTTC. Translating it yields CSVCVGTGNSNEQFF.

In this sample, this clonotype turned up once. The V call is TRBV12-3 or TRBV12-4, the J call TRBJ2-7; perhaps TRBD1 as D (6 bases). The V end lost 7 bases, the J end lost 2 bases, and 15 bases lay between the germline ends. The CDR3 covers 14 residues. The CDR3 protein is CASTWIGGTYEQYF. Written as DNA, the CDR3 is TGTGCCAGCACCTGGATAGGGGGAACCTACGAGCAGTACTTC.

As DNA, the CDR3 is TGTGCCAGCAGCCAAGGATATAGGCGGAGCGGGAGGGGGACCAAAAACATTCAGTACTTC. It specifies CASSQGYRRSGRGTKNIQYF. The chain carries TRBV4-2 and TRBJ2-4; 10 positions agree with TRBD2. This CDR3 has 20 amino acids. V trimming: 1 base; J trimming: 2 bases; junction bases outside the gene matches: 14. The V gene's germline CDR1 is LGHNA and CDR2 YNFKEQ.

This clonotype appeared a few times. V usage is TRBV7-2 and J usage is TRBJ2-7; 10 nucleotides agree with TRBD2. The V gene's germline CDR1 is SGHTA and CDR2 FQGNSA. J gave up 1 base and V 6 bases, and 6 bases lay outside the gene matches. The CDR3 covers 15 residues. Here the CDR3 reads CASSEKRGGSYEQYF. CDR3 DNA sequence: TGTGCCAGCAGTGAGAAGCGGGGGGGGTCCTACGAGCAGTACTTC.

The genes are TRBV20-1 and TRBJ2-7; D may be TRBD1 (6 bases). The CDR3 spans 16 residues. Germline V gives CDR1 DFQATT, CDR2 SNEGSKA (reference sequence). Trimming took off 3 bases at V and 2 bases at J, with 20 bases between the two ends. The CDR3 loop is CSARTPQGLQPYEQYF. CDR3 DNA: TGCAGTGCTAGGACACCCCAGGGGTTACAACCCTACGAGCAGTACTTC.

The chain links TRBV6-5 to TRBJ1-1, with D perhaps TRBD1 (5 bases). V was pared by 8 bases and J by 0 bases, with 13 bases between. Germline CDR1 is MNHEY and CDR2 is SVGAGI. The CDR3 is 14 residues long. CDR3 DNA sequence: TGTGCCAGCTCCCGGCGGGACGTGAACACTGAAGCTTTCTTT. Translating gives CASSRRDVNTEAFF.

The chain carries TRBV7-2 and TRBJ1-1; D call uncertain. V lost 5 bases and J lost 7, with 11 bases in between. The germline V gene has CDR1 SGHTA and CDR2 FQGNSA. CDR3 size: 12 residues. CDR3 nucleotide sequence: TGTGCCAGCAGCCGTCTCCGGGGTGAAGCTTTCTTT. It codes for CASSRLRGEAFF.

The V and J genes are TRBV20-1 and TRBJ2-5; D tentatively reads TRBD1 or TRBD2 (5 bases each). The J call is in doubt because the DNA end fits TRBJ2-7 better. The CDR3 length is 15 residues. In germline, CDR1 is DFQATT, CDR2 SNEGSKA (reference sequence). In nucleotides, the CDR3 is TGCAGTGCTAGAGATCTTGCCGGGACCAGCTACGAGCAGTACTTC. It encodes CSARDLAGTSYEQYF.

In its sample, this clonotype was seen a few times. The V call is TRBV27, the J call TRBJ1-2; the D is unclear. The CDR3 runs to 16 residues. Per germline, CDR1 MNHEY and CDR2 SMNVEV (reference sequence). Trimming cost V 3 bases and J 4 bases, with 18 bases left between them. The CDR3 DNA reads TGTGCCAGCAGTTTCTCACGTGGTCACGGATTCTATGGCTACACCTTC. This encodes CASSFSRGHGFYGYTF.

V usage is TRBV7-3 and J usage is TRBJ2-3; D is undetermined. This CDR3 is 16 amino acids long. Germline V gene data show CDR1 as SGHTA and CDR2 as FQGTGA. V was trimmed by 1 base and J by 1 base, leaving 12 bases between them. The CDR3 coding sequence is TGTGCCAGCAGCTTAAAGGGTGGCAGCGGCACAGATACGCAGTATTTT. Residues: CASSLKGGSGTDTQYF.

This clonotype was recorded a few times. J is TRBJ1-2 and V is TRBV20-1; D is uncertain. V lost 4 bases to trimming and J lost 2 bases, with 8 bases between them. In germline, CDR1 is DFQATT, CDR2 SNEGSKA (reference sequence). The CDR3 totals 12 residues. CDR3 in amino acids: CSANGGNYGYTF. CDR3 coding DNA: TGCAGTGCTAACGGCGGAAACTATGGCTACACCTTC.

The rearrangement joins TRBV29-1 to TRBJ2-1, with 9 positions matching TRBD1. Germline V CDR1 and CDR2: SQVTM, ANQGSEA. This CDR3 has 12 amino acids. J gave up 9 bases and V 6 bases, and 6 bases lay outside the gene matches. The CDR3 sequence: CSVRGQGREQFF. The CDR3 DNA reads as TGCAGCGTCCGGGGACAGGGACGTGAGCAGTTCTTC.

This clonotype was counted between two and nine times. V usage is TRBV4-3 and J usage is TRBJ2-7; 11 bases match TRBD1. The CDR3 runs 16 residues. Germline V lookup: CDR1 LGHNA, CDR2 YSLEER. The V gene end was trimmed by 4 bases and the J gene end by 2 bases; junction bases not matched to a gene: 7. The CDR3 sequence is CASSRGQGALPYEQYF. CDR3 sequence (DNA): TGCGCCAGCAGCCGAGGACAGGGGGCACTTCCCTACGAGCAGTACTTC.

The chain links TRBV12-3 or TRBV12-4 to TRBJ1-6; 7 positions agree with TRBD1. The CDR3 runs to 14 residues. V lost 3 bases to trimming and J lost 9 bases; unmatched junction nucleotides: 5. The CDR3 sequence: CASSLDRSISPLHF. CDR3 nucleotide sequence: TGTGCCAGCAGTTTGGACAGGAGTATTTCACCCCTCCACTTT.

The chain employs TRBV13 and TRBJ2-7, with 7 bases matching TRBD1. V shed 4 bases, J shed 6 bases, and the junction held 12 bases outside the gene matches. There are 15 residues in the CDR3. CDR1 and CDR2 (germline): PRHDT, FYEKMQ (reference sequence). CDR3 sequence reads: CASSSAAGTDTEQYF. The CDR3 DNA is TGTGCCAGCAGCTCCGCCGCCGGGACAGATACCGAGCAGTACTTC.

This clonotype came up once. The chain employs TRBV6-2 or TRBV6-3 and TRBJ1-4; D is unresolved. Per the germline V gene, CDR1 is MNHEY and CDR2 is SVGEGT. There are 17 residues in the CDR3. The V and J ends lost 5 bases and 4 bases respectively, with 20 bases between them. The CDR3 reads CASSDGLGNQVNEKLFF. The CDR3 region has the DNA TGTGCCAGCAGTGACGGACTCGGGAATCAAGTTAATGAAAAACTGTTTTTT.

The V gene is TRBV20-1, the J gene TRBJ2-3; D uncertain. With 7 bases removed from V and 0 bases from J, the gap between germline ends came to 20 bases. CDR3 length equals 16 residues. CDR1 is DFQATT, CDR2 SNEGSKA, per germline (reference sequence). The CDR3 DNA follows: TGCAGTGTACCCGACCGGACGGTCGCTAGCACAGATACGCAGTATTTT. Amino acids: CSVPDRTVASTDTQYF.

In its sample, this clonotype was seen a few times. V and J are TRBV6-6 and TRBJ1-2; D is ambiguous. The V gene's germline CDR1 is MNHNY and CDR2 SVGAGI (reference sequence). Trimming removed 8 bases from V and 8 bases from J, with 15 bases in between. There are 12 residues in the CDR3. The CDR3 protein is CASRAIMGGYTF. CDR3 nucleotides: TGTGCCAGCCGCGCAATTATGGGCGGCTACACCTTC.